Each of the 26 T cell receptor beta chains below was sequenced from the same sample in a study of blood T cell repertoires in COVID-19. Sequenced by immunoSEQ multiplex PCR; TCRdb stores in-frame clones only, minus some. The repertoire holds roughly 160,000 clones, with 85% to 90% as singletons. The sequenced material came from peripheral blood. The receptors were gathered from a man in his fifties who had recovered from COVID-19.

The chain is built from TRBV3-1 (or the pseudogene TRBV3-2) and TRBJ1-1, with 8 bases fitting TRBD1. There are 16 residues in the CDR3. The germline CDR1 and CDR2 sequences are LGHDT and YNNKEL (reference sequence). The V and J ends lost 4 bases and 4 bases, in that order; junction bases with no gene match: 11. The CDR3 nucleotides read TGTGCCAGCAGCCTTAGGACAGGGCGGCGGGTCACTGAAGCTTTCTTT. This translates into CASSLRTGRRVTEAFF.

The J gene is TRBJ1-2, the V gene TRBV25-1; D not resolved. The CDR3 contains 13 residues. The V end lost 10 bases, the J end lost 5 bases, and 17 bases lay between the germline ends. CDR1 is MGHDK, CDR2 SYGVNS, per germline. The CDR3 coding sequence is TGTGCCACCTCCGGGAGAGAGAATTATGGCTACACCTTC. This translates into CATSGRENYGYTF.

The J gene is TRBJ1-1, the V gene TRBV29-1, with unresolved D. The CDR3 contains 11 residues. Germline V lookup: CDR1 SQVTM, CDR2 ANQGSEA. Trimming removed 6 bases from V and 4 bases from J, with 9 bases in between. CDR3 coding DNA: TGCAGCGTACGAGAATTCACTGAAGCTTTCTTT. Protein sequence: CSVREFTEAFF.

The CDR3 protein is CASSVFRILAGHLDEQYF. The CDR3 region has the DNA TGTGCCAGCAGTGTTTTCCGCATACTAGCGGGGCACCTAGACGAGCAGTACTTC. J is TRBJ2-7 and V is TRBV6-4; 10 bases are shared with TRBD2. This CDR3 region has 18 residues. The germline V gene encodes CDR1 MRHNA and CDR2 SNTAGT. The trim removed 4 bases at V and 5 bases at J, leaving 17 bases unmatched.

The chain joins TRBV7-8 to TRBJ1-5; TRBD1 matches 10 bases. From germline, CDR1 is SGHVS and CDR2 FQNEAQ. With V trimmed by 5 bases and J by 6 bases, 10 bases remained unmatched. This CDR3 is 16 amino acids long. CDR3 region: CASSQSGTGVFQPQHF. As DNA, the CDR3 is TGTGCCAGCAGCCAATCAGGGACAGGGGTTTTTCAGCCCCAGCATTTT.

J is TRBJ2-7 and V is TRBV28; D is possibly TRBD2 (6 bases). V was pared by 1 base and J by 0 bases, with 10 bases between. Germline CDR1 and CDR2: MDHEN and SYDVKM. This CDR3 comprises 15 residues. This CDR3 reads CASSLFAGPSYEQYF. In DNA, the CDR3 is TGTGCCAGCAGTTTATTCGCGGGACCCTCCTACGAGCAGTACTTC.

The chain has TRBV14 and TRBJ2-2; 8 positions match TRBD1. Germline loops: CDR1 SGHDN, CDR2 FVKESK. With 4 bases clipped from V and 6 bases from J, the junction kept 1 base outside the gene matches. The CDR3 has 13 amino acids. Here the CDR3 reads CASSPTGAGELFF. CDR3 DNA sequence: TGTGCCAGCAGCCCGACAGGGGCCGGGGAGCTGTTTTTT.

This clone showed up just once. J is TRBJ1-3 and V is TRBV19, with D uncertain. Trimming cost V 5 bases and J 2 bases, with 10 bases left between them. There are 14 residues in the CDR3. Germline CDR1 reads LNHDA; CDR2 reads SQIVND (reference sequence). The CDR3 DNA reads TGTGCCAGTAGTCCTTGGGGAGCTGGAAACACCATATATTTT. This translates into CASSPWGAGNTIYF.

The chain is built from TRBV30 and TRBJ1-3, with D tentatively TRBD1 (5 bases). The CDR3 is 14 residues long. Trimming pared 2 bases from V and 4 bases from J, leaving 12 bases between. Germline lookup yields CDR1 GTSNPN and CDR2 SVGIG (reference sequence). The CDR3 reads CAWSIGREGNTIYF. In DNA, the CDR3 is TGTGCCTGGAGTATAGGCAGGGAAGGAAACACCATATATTTT.

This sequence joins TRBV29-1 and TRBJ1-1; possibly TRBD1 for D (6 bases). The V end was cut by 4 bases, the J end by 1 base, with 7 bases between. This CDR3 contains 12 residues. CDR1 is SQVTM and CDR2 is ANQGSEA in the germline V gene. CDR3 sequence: CSVGRGNTEAFF. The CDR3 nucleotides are TGCAGCGTTGGCAGGGGGAACACTGAAGCTTTCTTT.

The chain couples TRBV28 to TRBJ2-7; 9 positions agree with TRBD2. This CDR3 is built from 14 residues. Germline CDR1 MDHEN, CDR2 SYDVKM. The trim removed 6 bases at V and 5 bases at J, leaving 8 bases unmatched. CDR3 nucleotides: TGTGCCAGCAGCCCTGCGGGGGGGCCCCACGAGCAGTACTTC. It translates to CASSPAGGPHEQYF. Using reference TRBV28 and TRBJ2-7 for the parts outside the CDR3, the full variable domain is DVKVTQSSRYLVKRTGEKVFLECVQDMDHENMFWYRQDPGLGLRLIYFSYDVKMKEKGDIPEGYSVSREKKERFSLILESASTNQTSMYLCASSPAGGPHEQYFGPGTRLTVT.

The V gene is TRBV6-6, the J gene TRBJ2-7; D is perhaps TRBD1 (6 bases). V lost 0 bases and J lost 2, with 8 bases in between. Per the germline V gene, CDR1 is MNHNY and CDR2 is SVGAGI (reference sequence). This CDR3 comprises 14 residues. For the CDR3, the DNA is TGTGCCAGCAGTTACTCGAAGGGGGCCTACGAGCAGTACTTC. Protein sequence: CASSYSKGAYEQYF.

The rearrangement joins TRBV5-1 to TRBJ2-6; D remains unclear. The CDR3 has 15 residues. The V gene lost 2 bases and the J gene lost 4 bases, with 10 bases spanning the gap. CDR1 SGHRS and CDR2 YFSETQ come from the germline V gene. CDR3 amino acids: CASSLPTSGANVLTF. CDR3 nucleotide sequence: TGCGCCAGCAGCTTACCTACGTCCGGGGCCAACGTCCTGACTTTC.

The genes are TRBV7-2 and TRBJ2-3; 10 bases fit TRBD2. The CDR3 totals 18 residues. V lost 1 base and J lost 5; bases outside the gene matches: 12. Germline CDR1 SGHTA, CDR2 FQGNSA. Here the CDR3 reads CASSLDPHPQREGDTQYF. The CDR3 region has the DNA TGTGCCAGCAGCTTAGATCCGCACCCACAGCGGGAGGGAGATACGCAGTATTTT.

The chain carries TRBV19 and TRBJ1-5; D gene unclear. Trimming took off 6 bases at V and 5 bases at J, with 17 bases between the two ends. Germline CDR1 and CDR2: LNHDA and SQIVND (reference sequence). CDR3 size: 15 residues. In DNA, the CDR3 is TGTGCCAGTAGAGTAGAAGGACTTGCTCATCAGCCCCAGCATTTT. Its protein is CASRVEGLAHQPQHF.

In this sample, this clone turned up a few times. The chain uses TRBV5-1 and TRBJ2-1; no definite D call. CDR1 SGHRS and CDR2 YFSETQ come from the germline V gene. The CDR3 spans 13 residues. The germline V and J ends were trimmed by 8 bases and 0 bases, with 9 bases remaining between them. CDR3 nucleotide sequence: TGCGCCAGTGGTATTAGCTCCTACAATGAGCAGTTCTTC. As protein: CASGISSYNEQFF.

The CDR3 here is CAISERDSSNQPQHF. In DNA form, the CDR3 reads TGTGCCATCAGTGAGCGGGACTCTAGCAATCAGCCCCAGCATTTT. This chain connects TRBV10-3 to TRBJ1-5; TRBD1 is a possible D gene (5 bases). V was shortened by 2 bases and J by 0 bases, with 8 bases between the two germline ends. The CDR3 is made up of 15 amino acids. Germline assignment: CDR1 ENHRY and CDR2 SYGVKD.

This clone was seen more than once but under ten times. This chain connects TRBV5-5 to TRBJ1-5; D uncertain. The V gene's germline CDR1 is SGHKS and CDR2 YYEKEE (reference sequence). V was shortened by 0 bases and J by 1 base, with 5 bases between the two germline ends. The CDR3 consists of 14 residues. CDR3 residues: CASSLGRSNQPQHF. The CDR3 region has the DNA TGTGCCAGCAGCTTGGGGCGGAGCAATCAGCCCCAGCATTTT.

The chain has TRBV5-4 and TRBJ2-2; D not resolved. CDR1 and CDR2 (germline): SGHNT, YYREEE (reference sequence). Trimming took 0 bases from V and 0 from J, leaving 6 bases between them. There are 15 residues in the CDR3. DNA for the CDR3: TGTGCCAGCAGCTTGGGCCCGGCGAACACCGGGGAGCTGTTTTTT. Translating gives CASSLGPANTGELFF. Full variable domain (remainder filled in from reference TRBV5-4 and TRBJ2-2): ETGVTQSPTHLIKTRGQQVTLRCSSQSGHNTVSWYQQALGQGPQFIFQYYREEENGRGNFPPRFSGLQFPNYSSELNVNALELDDSALYLCASSLGPANTGELFFGEGSRLTVL.

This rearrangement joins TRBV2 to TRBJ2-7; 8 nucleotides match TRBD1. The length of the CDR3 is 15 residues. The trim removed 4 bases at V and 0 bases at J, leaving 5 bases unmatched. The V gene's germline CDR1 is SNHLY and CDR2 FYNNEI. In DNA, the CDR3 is TGTGCCAGCAGTGCGACAGGGGCAAGCTCCTACGAGCAGTACTTC. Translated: CASSATGASSYEQYF.

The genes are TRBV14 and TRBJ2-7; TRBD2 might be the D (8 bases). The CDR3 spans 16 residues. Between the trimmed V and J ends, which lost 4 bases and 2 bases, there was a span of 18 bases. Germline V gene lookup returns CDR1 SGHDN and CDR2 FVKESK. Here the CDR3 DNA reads TGTGCCAGCAGCCCAGGGGGTGGGACTAGACCCTACGAGCAGTACTTC. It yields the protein CASSPGGGTRPYEQYF. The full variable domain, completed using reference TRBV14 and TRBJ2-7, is EAGVTQFPSHSVIEKGQTVTLRCDPISGHDNLYWYRRVMGKEIKFLLHFVKESKQDESGMPNNRFLAERTGGTYSTLKVQPAELEDSGVYFCASSPGGGTRPYEQYFGPGTRLTVT.

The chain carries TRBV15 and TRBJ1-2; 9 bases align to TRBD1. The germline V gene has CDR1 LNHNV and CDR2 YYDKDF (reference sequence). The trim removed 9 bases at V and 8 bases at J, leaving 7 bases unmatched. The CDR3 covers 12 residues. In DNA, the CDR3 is TGTGCCACGTCCAGGACAGGGGAAGGCTACACCTTC. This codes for CATSRTGEGYTF.

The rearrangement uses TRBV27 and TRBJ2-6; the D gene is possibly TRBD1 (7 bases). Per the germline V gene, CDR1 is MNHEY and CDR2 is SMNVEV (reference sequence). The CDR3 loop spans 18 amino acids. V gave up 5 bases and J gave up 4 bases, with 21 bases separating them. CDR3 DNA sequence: TGTGCCAGCAGTGCGGGACAGCTCCCTTTGCGAGGGGCCAACGTCCTGACTTTC. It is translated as CASSAGQLPLRGANVLTF.

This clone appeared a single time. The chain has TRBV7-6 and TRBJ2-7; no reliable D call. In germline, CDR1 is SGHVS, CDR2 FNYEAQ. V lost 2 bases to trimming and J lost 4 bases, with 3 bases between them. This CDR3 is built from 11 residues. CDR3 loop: CASSLTYEQYF. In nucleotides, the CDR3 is TGTGCCAGCAGCTTAACTTACGAGCAGTACTTC. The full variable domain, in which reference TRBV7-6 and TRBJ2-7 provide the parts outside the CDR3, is GAGVSQSPRYKVTKRGQDVALRCDPISGHVSLYWYRQALGQGPEFLTYFNYEAQQDKSGLPNDRFSAERPEGSISTLTIQRTEQRDSAMYRCASSLTYEQYFGPGTRLTVT.

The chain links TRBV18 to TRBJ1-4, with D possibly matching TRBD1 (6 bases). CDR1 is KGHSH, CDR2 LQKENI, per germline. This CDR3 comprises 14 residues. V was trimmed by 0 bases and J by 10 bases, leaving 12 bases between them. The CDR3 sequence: CASSPPQGIGKLFF. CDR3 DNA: TGTGCCAGCTCACCACCCCAGGGGATCGGAAAACTGTTTTTT.

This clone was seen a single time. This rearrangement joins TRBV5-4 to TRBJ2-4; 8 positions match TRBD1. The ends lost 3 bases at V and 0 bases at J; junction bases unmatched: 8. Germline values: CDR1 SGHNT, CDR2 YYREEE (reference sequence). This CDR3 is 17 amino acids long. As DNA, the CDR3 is TGTGCCAGCAGCTCACCCGGGACAGGTCTAGCCAAAAACATTCAGTACTTC. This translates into CASSSPGTGLAKNIQYF.